Listed here are 3 T cell receptor beta chains from one sample, sequenced in a study of T cells after yellow fever vaccination. TCRdb passed the 5' RACE reads through MiXCR, listing each CDR3 protein once. The sample has a few hundred thousand distinct CDR3 sequences; roughly 6.2% are singletons. The sample was PBMCs, taken 5 days after the yellow fever booster vaccination. Source of these receptors: a man aged 25 to 40 who received the YFV17D yellow fever vaccine.

On this clonotype itself: One base away lies a much larger clone, so this may be a sequencing read error. The gene calls are TRBV24-1 and TRBJ2-2; D gene unclear. The CDR3 sequence is 13 residues long. The germline V gene has CDR1 KGHDR and CDR2 SFDVKD. CDR3 nucleotide sequence: TGTGTCACAAGAAACTCGAACACCGGGGAGCTGTTTTTT. Encoded protein: CVTRNSNTGELFF.

Ten or more counts support this clonotype. The J gene is TRBJ2-1, the V gene TRBV5-6, with D tentatively TRBD2 (5 bases). From germline, CDR1 is SGHDT and CDR2 YYEEEE. This CDR3 is built from 14 residues. Trimming removed 4 bases from V and 9 bases from J, with 17 bases in between. CDR3 residues: CASSRWSRGGEQFF. The DNA for the CDR3 is TGTGCCAGCAGCCGTTGGAGTCGGGGTGGTGAGCAGTTCTTC.

This chain links TRBV12-3 or TRBV12-4 with TRBJ1-2; 9 bases map to TRBD1. The CDR3 sequence is 16 residues long. V lost 2 bases to trimming and J lost 3 bases; unmatched junction nucleotides: 7. The CDR3 here is CASSLSRDRAYYGYTF. CDR3 DNA sequence: TGTGCCAGCAGTTTAAGCCGGGACAGGGCATACTATGGCTACACCTTC.